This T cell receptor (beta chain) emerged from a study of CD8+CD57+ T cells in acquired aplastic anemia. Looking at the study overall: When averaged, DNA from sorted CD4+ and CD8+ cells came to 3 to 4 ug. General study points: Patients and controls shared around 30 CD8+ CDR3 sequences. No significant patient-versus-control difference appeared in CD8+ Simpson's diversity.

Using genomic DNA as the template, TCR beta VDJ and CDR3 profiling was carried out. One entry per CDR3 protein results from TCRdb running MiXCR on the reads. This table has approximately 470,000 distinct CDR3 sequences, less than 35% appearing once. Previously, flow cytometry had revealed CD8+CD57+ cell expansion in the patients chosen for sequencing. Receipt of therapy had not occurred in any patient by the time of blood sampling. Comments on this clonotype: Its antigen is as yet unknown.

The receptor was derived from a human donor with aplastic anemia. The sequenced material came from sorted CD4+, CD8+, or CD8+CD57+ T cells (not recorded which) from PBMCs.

CDR3 sequence (DNA): TGTGCCAGCAGCTTAAAAGGACCATACACCGGGGAGCTGTTTTTT. Translating it yields CASSLKGPYTGELFF. The chain links TRBV7-3 to TRBJ2-2; D not resolved. V shed 1 base and J shed 3 bases, with 9 bases lying between them. This CDR3 contains 15 residues. Germline V CDR1 and CDR2: SGHTA, FQGTGA.